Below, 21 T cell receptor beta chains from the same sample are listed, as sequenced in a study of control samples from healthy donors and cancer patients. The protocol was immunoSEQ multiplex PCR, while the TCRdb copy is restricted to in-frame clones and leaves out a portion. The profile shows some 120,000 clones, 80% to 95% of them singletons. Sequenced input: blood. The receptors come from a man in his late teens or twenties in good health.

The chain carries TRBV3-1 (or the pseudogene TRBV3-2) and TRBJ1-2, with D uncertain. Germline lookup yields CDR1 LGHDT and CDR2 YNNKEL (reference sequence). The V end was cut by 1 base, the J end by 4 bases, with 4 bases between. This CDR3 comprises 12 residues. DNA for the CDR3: TGTGCCAGCAGCCAAGGAACCTATGGCTACACCTTC. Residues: CASSQGTYGYTF.

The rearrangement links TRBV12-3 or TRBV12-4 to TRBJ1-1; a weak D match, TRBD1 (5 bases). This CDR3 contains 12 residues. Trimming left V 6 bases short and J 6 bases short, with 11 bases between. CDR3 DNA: TGTGCCAGCAGCCTTACAGGTCCTGAAGCTTTCTTT. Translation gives CASSLTGPEAFF.

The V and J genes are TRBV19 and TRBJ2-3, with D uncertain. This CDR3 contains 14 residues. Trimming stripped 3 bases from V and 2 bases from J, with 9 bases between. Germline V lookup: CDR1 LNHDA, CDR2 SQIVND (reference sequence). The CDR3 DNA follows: TGTGCCAGTAGTATGGTTAGGTCCACAGATACGCAGTATTTT. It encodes CASSMVRSTDTQYF.

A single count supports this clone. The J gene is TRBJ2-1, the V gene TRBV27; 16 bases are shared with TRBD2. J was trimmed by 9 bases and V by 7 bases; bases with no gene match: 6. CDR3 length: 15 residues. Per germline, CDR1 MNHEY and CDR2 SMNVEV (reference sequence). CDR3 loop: CASMGTSGRAGEQFF. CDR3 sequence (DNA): TGTGCCAGCATGGGGACTAGCGGGAGGGCCGGTGAGCAGTTCTTC.

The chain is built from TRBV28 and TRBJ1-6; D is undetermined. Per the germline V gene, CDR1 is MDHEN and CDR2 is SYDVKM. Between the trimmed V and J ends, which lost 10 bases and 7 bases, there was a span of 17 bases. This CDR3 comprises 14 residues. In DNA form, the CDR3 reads TGTGCCATCCCCACGGGGTATGTGAATTCACCCCTCCACTTT. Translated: CAIPTGYVNSPLHF.

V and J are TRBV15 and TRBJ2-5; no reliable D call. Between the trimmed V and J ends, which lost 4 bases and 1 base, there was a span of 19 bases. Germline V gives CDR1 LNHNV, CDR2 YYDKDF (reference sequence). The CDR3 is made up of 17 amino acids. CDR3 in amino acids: CATSISRVLGSQETQYF. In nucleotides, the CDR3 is TGTGCCACCAGCATTAGTAGGGTACTTGGATCCCAAGAGACCCAGTACTTC.

Written as DNA, the CDR3 is TGTGCCAGCAGTTCTGGACAGAGCAACTACGAGCAGTACTTC. Translation: CASSSGQSNYEQYF. The chain uses TRBV27 and TRBJ2-7; D might be TRBD1 (6 bases). Looked up from germline, CDR1 is MNHEY and CDR2 is SMNVEV (reference sequence). The V gene lost 4 bases and the J gene lost 3 bases, with 13 bases spanning the gap. This CDR3 region has 14 residues.

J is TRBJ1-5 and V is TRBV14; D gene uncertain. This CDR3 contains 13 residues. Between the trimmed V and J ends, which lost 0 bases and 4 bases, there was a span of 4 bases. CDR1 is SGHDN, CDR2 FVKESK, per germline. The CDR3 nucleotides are TGTGCCAGCAGCCAAGAGAGAAATCAGCCCCAGCATTTT. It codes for CASSQERNQPQHF.

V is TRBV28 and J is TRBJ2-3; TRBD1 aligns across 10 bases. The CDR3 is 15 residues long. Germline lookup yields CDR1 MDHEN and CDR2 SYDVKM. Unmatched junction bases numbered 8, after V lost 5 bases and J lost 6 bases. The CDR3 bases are TGTGCCAGCAGTGGAGGCGACAGGGGGCGGGATACGCAGTATTTT. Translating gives CASSGGDRGRDTQYF.

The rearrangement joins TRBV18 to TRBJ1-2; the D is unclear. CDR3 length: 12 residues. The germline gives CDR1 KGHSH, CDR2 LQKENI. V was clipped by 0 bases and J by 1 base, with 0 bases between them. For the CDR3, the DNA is TGTGCCAGCTCACCACCTAACTATGGCTACACCTTC. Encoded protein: CASSPPNYGYTF. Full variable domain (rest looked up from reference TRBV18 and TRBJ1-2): NAGVMQNPRHLVRRRGQEARLRCSPMKGHSHVYWYRQLPEEGLKFMVYLQKENIIDESGMPKERFSAEFPKEGPSILRIQQVVRGDSAAYFCASSPPNYGYTFGSGTRLTVV.

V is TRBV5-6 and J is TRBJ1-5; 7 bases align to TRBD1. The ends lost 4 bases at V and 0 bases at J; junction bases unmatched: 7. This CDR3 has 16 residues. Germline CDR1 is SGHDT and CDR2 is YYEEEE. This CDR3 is CASSLGTAHSNQPQHF. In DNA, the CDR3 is TGTGCCAGCAGCCTCGGGACAGCGCATAGCAATCAGCCCCAGCATTTT.

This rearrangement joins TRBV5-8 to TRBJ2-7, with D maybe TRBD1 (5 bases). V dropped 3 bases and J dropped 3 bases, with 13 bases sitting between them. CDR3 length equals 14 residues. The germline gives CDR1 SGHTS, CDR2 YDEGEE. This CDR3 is CASSWGSLHYEQYV. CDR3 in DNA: TGTGCCAGCAGCTGGGGCTCCCTGCACTACGAGCAGTACGTC.

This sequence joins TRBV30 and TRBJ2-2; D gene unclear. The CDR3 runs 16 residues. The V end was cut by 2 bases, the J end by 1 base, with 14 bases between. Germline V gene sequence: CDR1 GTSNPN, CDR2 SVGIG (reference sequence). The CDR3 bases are TGTGCCTGGAGTCTCTGGGCCCCTTTGAACACCGGGGAGCTGTTTTTT. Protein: CAWSLWAPLNTGELFF. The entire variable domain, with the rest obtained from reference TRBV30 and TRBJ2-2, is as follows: SQTIHQWPATLVQPVGSPLSLECTVEGTSNPNLYWYRQAAGRGLQLLFYSVGIGQISSEVPQNLSASRPQDRQFILSSKKLLLSDSGFYLCAWSLWAPLNTGELFFGEGSRLTVL.

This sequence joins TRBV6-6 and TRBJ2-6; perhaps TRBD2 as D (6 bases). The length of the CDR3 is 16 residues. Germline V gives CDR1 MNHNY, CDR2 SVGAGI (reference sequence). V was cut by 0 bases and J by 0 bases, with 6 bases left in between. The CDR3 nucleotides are TGTGCCAGCAGTTACTCGGGGGGCTCTGGGGCCAACGTCCTGACTTTC. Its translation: CASSYSGGSGANVLTF.

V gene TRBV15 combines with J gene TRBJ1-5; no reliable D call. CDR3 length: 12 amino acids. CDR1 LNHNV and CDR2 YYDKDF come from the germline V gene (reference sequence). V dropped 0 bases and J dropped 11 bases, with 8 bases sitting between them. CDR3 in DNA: TGTGCCACCAGCAGAGATAAGAGGTCCCAGCATTTT. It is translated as CATSRDKRSQHF.

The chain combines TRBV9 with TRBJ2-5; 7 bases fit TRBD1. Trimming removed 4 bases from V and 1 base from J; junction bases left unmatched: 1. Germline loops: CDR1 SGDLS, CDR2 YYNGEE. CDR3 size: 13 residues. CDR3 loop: CASSQGVQETQYF. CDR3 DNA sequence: TGTGCCAGCAGCCAGGGGGTCCAAGAGACCCAGTACTTC.

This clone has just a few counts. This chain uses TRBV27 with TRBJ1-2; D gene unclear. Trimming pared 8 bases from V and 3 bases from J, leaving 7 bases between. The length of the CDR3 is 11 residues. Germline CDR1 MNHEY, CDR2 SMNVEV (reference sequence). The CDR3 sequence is CASGTDYGYTF. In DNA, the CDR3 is TGTGCCAGCGGCACAGACTATGGCTACACCTTC.

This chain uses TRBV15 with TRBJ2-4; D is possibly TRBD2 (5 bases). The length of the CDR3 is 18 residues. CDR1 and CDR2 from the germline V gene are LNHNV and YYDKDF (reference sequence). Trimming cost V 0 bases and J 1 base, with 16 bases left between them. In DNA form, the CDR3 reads TGTGCCACCAGCAGAGACGGGTGGGGTCCGGGGGCCAAAAACATTCAGTACTTC. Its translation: CATSRDGWGPGAKNIQYF.

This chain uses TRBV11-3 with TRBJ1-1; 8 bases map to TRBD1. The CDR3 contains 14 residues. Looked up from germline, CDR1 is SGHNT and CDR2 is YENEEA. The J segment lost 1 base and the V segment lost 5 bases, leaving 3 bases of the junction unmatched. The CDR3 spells CASSPGTGNTEAFF. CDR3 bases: TGTGCCAGCAGCCCCGGGACAGGGAACACTGAAGCTTTCTTT.

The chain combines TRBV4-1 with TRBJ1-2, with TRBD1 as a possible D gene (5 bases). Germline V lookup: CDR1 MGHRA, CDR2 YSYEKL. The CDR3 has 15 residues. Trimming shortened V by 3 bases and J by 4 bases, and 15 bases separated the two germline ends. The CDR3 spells CASSQQGLASYGYTF. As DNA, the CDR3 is TGCGCCAGCAGCCAGCAGGGACTCGCGAGCTATGGCTACACCTTC.

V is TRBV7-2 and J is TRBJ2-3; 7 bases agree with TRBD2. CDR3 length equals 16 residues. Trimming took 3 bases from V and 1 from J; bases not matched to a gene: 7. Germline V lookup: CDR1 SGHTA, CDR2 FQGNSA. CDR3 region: CASSFKAGLGTDTQYF. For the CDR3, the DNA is TGTGCCAGCAGCTTTAAAGCGGGACTCGGCACAGATACGCAGTATTTT.